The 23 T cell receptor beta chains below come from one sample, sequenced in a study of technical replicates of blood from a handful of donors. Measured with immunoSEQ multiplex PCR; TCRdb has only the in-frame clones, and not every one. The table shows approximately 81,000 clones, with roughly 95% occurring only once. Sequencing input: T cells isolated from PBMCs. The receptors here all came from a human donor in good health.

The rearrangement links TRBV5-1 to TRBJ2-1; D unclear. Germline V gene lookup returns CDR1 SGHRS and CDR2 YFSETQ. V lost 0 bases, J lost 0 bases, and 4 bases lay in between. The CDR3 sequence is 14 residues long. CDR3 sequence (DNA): TGCGCCAGCAGCTTGGGTAGCTCCTACAATGAGCAGTTCTTC. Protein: CASSLGSSYNEQFF.

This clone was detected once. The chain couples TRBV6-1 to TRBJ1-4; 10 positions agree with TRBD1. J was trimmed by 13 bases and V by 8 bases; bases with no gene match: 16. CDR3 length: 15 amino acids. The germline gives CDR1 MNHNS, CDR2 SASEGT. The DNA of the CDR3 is TGTGCCAGCTACGACTTGGACAGGGGGGCTGGAAGACTGTTTTTT. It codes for CASYDLDRGAGRLFF.

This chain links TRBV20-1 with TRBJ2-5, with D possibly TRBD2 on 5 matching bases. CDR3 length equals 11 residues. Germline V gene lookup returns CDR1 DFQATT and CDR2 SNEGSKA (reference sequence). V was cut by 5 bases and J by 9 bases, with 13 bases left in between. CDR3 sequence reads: CSARGPAAQYF. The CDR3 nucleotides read TGCAGTGCTCGCGGGCCTGCGGCCCAGTACTTC.

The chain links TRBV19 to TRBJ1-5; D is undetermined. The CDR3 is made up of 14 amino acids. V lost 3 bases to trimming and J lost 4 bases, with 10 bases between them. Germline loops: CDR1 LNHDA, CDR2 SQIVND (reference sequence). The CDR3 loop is CASSIIAGNQPQHF. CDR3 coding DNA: TGTGCCAGTAGTATTATAGCGGGGAATCAGCCCCAGCATTTT.

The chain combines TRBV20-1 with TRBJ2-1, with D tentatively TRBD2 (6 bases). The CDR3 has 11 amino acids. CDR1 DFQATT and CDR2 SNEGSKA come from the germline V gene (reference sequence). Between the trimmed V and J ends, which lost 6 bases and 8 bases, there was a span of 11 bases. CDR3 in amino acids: CSALAKDEQFF. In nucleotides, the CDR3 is TGCAGTGCCCTAGCGAAGGATGAGCAGTTCTTC.

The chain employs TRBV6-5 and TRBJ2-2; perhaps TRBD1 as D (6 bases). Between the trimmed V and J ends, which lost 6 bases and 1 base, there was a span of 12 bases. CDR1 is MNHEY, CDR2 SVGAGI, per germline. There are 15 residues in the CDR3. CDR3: CASSRDILNTGELFF. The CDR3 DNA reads TGTGCCAGCAGCCGGGACATATTGAACACCGGGGAGCTGTTTTTT.

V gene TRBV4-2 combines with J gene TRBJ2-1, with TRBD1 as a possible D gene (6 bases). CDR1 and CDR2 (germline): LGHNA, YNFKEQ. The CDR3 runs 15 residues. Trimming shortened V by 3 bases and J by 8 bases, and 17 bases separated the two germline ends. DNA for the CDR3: TGTGCCAGCAGCCAGGATCCGGGACAACGGGATGAGCAGTTCTTC. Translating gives CASSQDPGQRDEQFF.

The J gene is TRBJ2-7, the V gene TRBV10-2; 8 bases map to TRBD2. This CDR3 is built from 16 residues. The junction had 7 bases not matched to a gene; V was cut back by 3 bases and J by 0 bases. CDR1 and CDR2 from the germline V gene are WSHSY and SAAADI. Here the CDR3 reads CASSDFISGVSYEQYF. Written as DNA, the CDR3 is TGCGCCAGCAGTGATTTTATTAGCGGGGTCTCCTACGAGCAGTACTTC.

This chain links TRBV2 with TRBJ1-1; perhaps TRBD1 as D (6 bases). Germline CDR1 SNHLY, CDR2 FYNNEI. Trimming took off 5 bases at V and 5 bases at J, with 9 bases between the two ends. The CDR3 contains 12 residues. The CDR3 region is CASSLQGTEAFF. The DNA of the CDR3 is TGTGCCAGCAGTTTACAGGGTACTGAAGCTTTCTTT.

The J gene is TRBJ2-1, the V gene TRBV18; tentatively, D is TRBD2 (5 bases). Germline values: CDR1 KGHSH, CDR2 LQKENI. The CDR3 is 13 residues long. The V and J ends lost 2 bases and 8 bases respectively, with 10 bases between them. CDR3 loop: CASSPNSVYEQFF. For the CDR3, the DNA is TGTGCCAGCTCACCAAATAGCGTCTATGAGCAGTTCTTC.

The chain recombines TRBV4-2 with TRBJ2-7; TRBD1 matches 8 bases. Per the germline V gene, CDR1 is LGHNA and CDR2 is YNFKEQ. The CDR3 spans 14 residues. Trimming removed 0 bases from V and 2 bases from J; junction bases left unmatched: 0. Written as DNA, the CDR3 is TGTGCCAGCAGCCAAGAACAGGGGGCCTACGAGCAGTACTTC. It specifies CASSQEQGAYEQYF.

CDR3 residues: CASSASDRELETQHF. Written as DNA, the CDR3 is TGTGCCAGCAGCGCCTCGGACAGGGAGTTGGAGACCCAGCATTTT. The chain has TRBV9 and TRBJ1-5; 8 nucleotides agree with TRBD1. CDR1 and CDR2 (germline): SGDLS, YYNGEE. Trimming at V came to 3 bases and at J to 11 bases, leaving 13 bases not matched to a gene. CDR3 length: 15 amino acids.

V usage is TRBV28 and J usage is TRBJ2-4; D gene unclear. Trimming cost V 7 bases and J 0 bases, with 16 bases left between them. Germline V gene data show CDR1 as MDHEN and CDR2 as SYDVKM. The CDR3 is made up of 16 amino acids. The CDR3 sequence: CASTLTGYLAKNIQYF. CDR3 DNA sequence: TGTGCCAGCACATTAACGGGTTATCTAGCCAAAAACATTCAGTACTTC.

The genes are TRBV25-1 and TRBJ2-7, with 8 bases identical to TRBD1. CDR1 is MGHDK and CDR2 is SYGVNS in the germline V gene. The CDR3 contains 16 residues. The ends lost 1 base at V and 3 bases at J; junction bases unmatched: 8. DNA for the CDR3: TGTGCCAGCAGTGAATTTTTTGGACAGGGAAGCTACGAGCAGTACTTC. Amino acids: CASSEFFGQGSYEQYF.

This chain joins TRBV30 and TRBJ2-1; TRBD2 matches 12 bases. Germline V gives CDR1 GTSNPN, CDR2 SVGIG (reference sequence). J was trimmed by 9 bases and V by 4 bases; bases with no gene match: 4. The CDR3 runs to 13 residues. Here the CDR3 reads CAWKGLAGSEQFF. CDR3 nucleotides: TGTGCCTGGAAAGGACTAGCGGGGAGTGAGCAGTTCTTC.

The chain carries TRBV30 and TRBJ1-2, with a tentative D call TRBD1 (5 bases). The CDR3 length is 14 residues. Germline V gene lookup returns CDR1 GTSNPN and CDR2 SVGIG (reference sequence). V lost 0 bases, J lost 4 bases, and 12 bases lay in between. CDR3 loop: CAWSVSRVGYGYTF. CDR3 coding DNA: TGTGCCTGGAGTGTCTCCAGGGTTGGCTATGGCTACACCTTC.

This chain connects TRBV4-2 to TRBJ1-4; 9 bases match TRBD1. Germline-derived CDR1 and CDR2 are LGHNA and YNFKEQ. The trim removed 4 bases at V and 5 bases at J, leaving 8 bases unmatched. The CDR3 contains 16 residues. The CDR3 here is CASSPTDRGLNEKLFF. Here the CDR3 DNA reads TGTGCCAGCAGCCCTACGGACAGGGGCCTAAATGAAAAACTGTTTTTT.

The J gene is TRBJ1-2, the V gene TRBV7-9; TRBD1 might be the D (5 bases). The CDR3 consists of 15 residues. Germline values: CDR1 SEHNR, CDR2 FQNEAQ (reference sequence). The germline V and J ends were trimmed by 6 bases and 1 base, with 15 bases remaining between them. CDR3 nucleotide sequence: TGTGCCAGCAGTAACCCCCAGGGCCGTAACTATGGCTACACCTTC. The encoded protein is CASSNPQGRNYGYTF.

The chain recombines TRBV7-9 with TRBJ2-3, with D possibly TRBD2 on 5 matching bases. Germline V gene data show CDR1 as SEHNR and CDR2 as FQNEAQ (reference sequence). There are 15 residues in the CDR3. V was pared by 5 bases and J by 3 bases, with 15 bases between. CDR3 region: CASSRSGIITDTQYF. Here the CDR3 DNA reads TGTGCCAGCAGCCGATCGGGGATTATAACAGATACGCAGTATTTT.

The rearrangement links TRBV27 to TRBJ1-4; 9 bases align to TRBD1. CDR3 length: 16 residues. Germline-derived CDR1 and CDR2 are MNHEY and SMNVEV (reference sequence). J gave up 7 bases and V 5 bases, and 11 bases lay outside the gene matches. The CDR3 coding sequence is TGTGCCAGCAGTCGGAGGACAGGGGACGAGGTTGAAAAACTGTTTTTT. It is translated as CASSRRTGDEVEKLFF.

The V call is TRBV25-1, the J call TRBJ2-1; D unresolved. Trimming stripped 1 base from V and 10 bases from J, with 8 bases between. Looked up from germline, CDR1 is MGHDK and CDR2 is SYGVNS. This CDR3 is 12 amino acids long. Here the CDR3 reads CASSESGFEQFF. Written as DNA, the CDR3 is TGTGCCAGCAGTGAATCCGGGTTCGAGCAGTTCTTC.

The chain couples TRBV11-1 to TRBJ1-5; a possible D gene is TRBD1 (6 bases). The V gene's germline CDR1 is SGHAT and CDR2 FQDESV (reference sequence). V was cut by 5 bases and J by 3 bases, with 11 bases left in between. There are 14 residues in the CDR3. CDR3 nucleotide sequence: TGTGCCAGCAGCCCTGACAGGAACAATCAGCCCCAGCATTTT. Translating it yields CASSPDRNNQPQHF.

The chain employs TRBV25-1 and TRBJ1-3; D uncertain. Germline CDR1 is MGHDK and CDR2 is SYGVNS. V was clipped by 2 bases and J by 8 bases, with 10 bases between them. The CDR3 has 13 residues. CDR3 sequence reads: CASSEAGGHTIYF. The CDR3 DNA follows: TGTGCCAGCAGTGAAGCGGGAGGGCACACCATATATTTT.